A single sample is the source of the 2 T cell receptor beta chains below, sequenced in a study of identical twins. MiXCR was run by TCRdb on the 5' RACE reads, yielding one entry per CDR3 protein. The sample has roughly 1,500,000 distinct CDR3 sequences; under 35% are singletons. Sample: cord blood. The receptors here all came from a newborn girl in good health.

This clonotype appeared many times. V and J are TRBV11-3 and TRBJ2-3; no firm D call. Trimming cost V 5 bases and J 3 bases, with 12 bases left between them. The V gene's germline CDR1 is SGHNT and CDR2 YENEEA. The length of the CDR3 is 14 residues. The CDR3 DNA reads TGTGCCAGCAGCCCCGGTACTGTTACAGATACGCAGTATTTT. Protein: CASSPGTVTDTQYF.

This clonotype has a handful of counts. The J gene is TRBJ2-1, the V gene TRBV28; D is possibly TRBD2 (5 bases). V gave up 4 bases and J gave up 2 bases, with 12 bases separating them. The CDR3 loop spans 15 amino acids. Per the germline V gene, CDR1 is MDHEN and CDR2 is SYDVKM. CDR3 DNA sequence: TGTGCCAGCAGTTACTGGGAGTTTACCTACAATGAGCAGTTCTTC. As protein: CASSYWEFTYNEQFF.